This TCR beta chain comes out of a study of T cell responses to AZD1222 COVID-19 vaccine (dated by TCRdb to 2020 to 2023). Regarding the complete study: TCR sequencing was performed for some 250 trial participants, of whom 200 to 220 were given two doses of AZD1222 and roughly 25 were given two doses of MenACWY control vaccine. Trial participants were enrolled into age subgroups of 18-55, 56-69 and 70-plus years, which contained about 150, 28 and 57 TCR-sequenced participants, respectively. What the work shows at the level of the full study, not this receptor alone: Conclusions about previously exposed vaccinees are limited, since just six AZD1222 recipients were seropositive for SARS-CoV-2 at baseline. The 56-69-year group was small, and its depth increase did not reach significance, likely because of low power. Reportedly, close to half of the unique spike-specific TCRs recognized epitopes lying outside the regions that are mutated in the B.1.351 and B.1.1.7 variants. Most participants were white British and females outnumbered males, and the authors suggested that clonal diversity may have been underestimated. Because no day 14 peak-response samples were available, the repertoires could be characterized only after the peak T cell response. The whole spike protein was spanned by vaccine-associated CD4 TCRs, and dominant responses were seen in regions 160-218 and 743-854. After two AZD1222 doses, both the breadth and the depth of spike-specific TCRs were significantly higher than at day 0 and than in MenACWY recipients.

The time point label corresponds to: about 28 days (+/-7) after the second vaccine dose. AZD1222 recipients given second doses at about 4 weeks or at about 12 weeks were pooled, since spike-specific TCR depth and breadth were not found to differ between the two schedules. Samples from vaccinated people were obtained from the UK trials COV001 and COV002, which included a single-blind randomized controlled phase 2/3 trial of AZD1222 (ChAdOx1 nCoV-19) in healthy adults. For TCRbeta chain sequencing, PBMC samples were collected from trial participants at day 0 and at day 28 after the second dose. The CDR3 regions of human TCRbeta chains were subjected to immunosequencing. As for the authors' bioinformatics: TCRs in the repertoires were compared against a reference library of SARS-CoV-2-specific TCRs that had been generated with the MIRA antigen-specificity platform. Breadth was defined as the fraction of unique TCRs that were SARS-CoV-2-associated, and depth was defined as the fraction of total T cells that were SARS-CoV-2-associated. Using the MIRA data, every spike-specific TCR was mapped to the spike region that the TCR reacted to and assigned to either a CD4 or a CD8 class. Log10-transformed breadth and depth values were compared by one-way ANOVA with Sidak's multiple comparisons tests. Drawn from immuneACCESS, this table holds only the in-frame rearrangements with V and J called that TCRdb kept. Clones are partly lost; checked studies trace under half to an unresolved V gene and leave the rest unexplained. V, J and clone size are those of that table, while D and trimming were read from the DNA. The sample table lists roughly 200,000 clones, approximately 89% of them with a count of one. Clones ranked in the top ten supply 1.5% to 2% of the sample.

V is cut by 4 bases and J by 7 bases, and the space between the germline ends is 14 bases. Spanning cysteine to phenylalanine, the CDR3 consists of 14 amino acids. Kept here is only the CDR3 DNA, which spans 42 bases and is read in frame from base 1. Reading the germline V gene gives CDR1 SNHLY and CDR2 FYNNEI. This clone showed up just once. Its recognized antigen is unknown. Nothing much larger sits one base from this clone, and base qualities are not available. The chain is encoded by TRBV2 joined to TRBJ1-5; possibly the D gene is TRBD1, per 6 matching bases. The sequence was collected from an adult who received the AZD1222 COVID-19 vaccine. This specimen consisted of peripheral blood, obtained 28 days after the second AZD1222 dose. Read as DNA, the sequence is TGTGCCAGCAGTGGGGCAGGGGAGATACAGCCCCAGCATTTT. Its translation is CASSGAGEIQPQHF.